The 24 T cell receptor beta chains reported below all come from one sample, sequenced in a study of low-dose radiotherapy and immunotherapy resistance in tumors. Primers targeting TRAV and TRBV primed first-strand cDNA, covering alpha and beta chains. A roughly 22-cycle PCR with a constant-region primer and V-primer adapter amplified TCRs. TCRdb re-called the reads with MiXCR, one entry per CDR3 protein. Here the sample spans approximately 18,000 distinct CDR3 sequences, around 67% being singletons. The receptors originated from a human donor with advanced metastatic prostate, ovarian, gallbladder or colorectal cancer (not recorded which). This table probably holds off-target reads from a library built for another chain.

This chain links TRBV4-2 with TRBJ2-1, with 11 bases lining up with TRBD2. V was clipped by 4 bases and J by 4 bases; unmatched bases: 15. CDR3 length: 19 residues. Germline CDR1 LGHNA, CDR2 YNFKEQ. The CDR3: CASSLIRQPGLAGYNEQFF. Here the CDR3 DNA reads TGTGCCAGCAGCCTCATTCGACAACCCGGACTAGCGGGTTACAATGAGCAGTTCTTC.

This chain joins TRBV5-6 and TRBJ2-7; D may be TRBD1 (6 bases). V dropped 0 bases and J dropped 5 bases, with 12 bases sitting between them. The length of the CDR3 is 14 residues. Germline assignment: CDR1 SGHDT and CDR2 YYEEEE. The CDR3 loop reads CASSLGQVWDEQYF. In DNA, the CDR3 is TGTGCCAGCAGCTTGGGACAGGTGTGGGACGAGCAGTACTTC.

This clonotype occurred a few times. CDR3 in amino acids: CASSSRAAGLSSYEQYF. The DNA of the CDR3 is TGTGCCAGCAGCTCCCGGGCGGCAGGGTTGAGCTCCTACGAGCAGTACTTC. This rearrangement joins TRBV5-4 to TRBJ2-7; maybe TRBD1 (5 bases). The CDR3 is made up of 17 amino acids. Germline CDR1 and CDR2: SGHNT and YYREEE (reference sequence). The ends were cut back, 3 bases at V and 0 bases at J, with 19 bases in the middle.

The CDR3 sequence is CSARGGLAAYNEQFF. Written as DNA, the CDR3 is TGCAGCGCCCGGGGGGGACTAGCGGCCTACAATGAGCAGTTCTTC. The chain is built from TRBV29-1 and TRBJ2-1; 11 positions match TRBD2. V shed 7 bases, J shed 2 bases, and the junction held 7 bases outside the gene matches. CDR1 is SQVTM and CDR2 is ANQGSEA in the germline V gene. The CDR3 runs to 15 residues.

The table lists this clonotype with a few counts. The chain links TRBV6-1 to TRBJ1-4; D uncertain. Germline assignment: CDR1 MNHNS and CDR2 SASEGT. The CDR3 runs 11 residues. Trimming removed 4 bases at V and 5 bases at J, with 2 bases between. The CDR3 reads CASSVNEKLFF. The CDR3 coding sequence is TGTGCCAGCAGTGTCAATGAAAAACTGTTTTTT.

The rearrangement links TRBV19 to TRBJ2-5, with 9 bases that match TRBD2. This CDR3 is built from 16 residues. V dropped 5 bases and J dropped 4; count of bases not matched to a gene: 11. CDR1 and CDR2 (germline): LNHDA, SQIVND (reference sequence). The CDR3 region is CASSVLLAGVTETQYF. CDR3 nucleotide sequence: TGTGCCAGTAGTGTTTTATTAGCGGGAGTTACAGAGACCCAGTACTTC. Full variable domain (rest looked up from reference TRBV19 and TRBJ2-5): DGGITQSPKYLFRKEGQNVTLSCEQNLNHDAMYWYRQDPGQGLRLIYYSQIVNDFQKGDIAEGYSVSREKKESFPLTVTSAQKNPTAFYLCASSVLLAGVTETQYFGPGTRLLVL.

J is TRBJ1-2 and V is TRBV6-1; D not certain. This CDR3 spans 13 amino acids. Trimming pared 3 bases from V and 3 bases from J, leaving 8 bases between. Germline CDR1 reads MNHNS; CDR2 reads SASEGT. CDR3 amino acids: CASSETDYYGYTF. CDR3 coding DNA: TGTGCCAGCAGTGAGACGGACTACTATGGCTACACCTTC.

V usage is TRBV6-2 or TRBV6-3 and J usage is TRBJ2-1; TRBD2 aligns across 9 bases. The trim removed 7 bases at V and 6 bases at J, leaving 19 bases unmatched. Germline V gene sequence: CDR1 MNHEY, CDR2 SVGEGT. The CDR3 sequence is 18 residues long. CDR3 DNA: TGTGCCAGCACTAAGAGGGGGAGCGGGGGGTCTCCTGCCAATGAGCAGTTCTTC. Its protein is CASTKRGSGGSPANEQFF.

This chain connects TRBV2 to TRBJ1-2; D is possibly TRBD1 (5 bases). This CDR3 comprises 12 residues. Germline assignment: CDR1 SNHLY and CDR2 FYNNEI. The V end lost 6 bases, the J end lost 7 bases, and 12 bases lay between the germline ends. The CDR3 here is CASSPGYSGYTF. CDR3 coding DNA: TGTGCCAGCAGCCCAGGGTATTCTGGCTACACCTTC.

The rearrangement joins TRBV29-1 to TRBJ2-1; possible D gene TRBD2, 5 bases. V shed 3 bases and J shed 0 bases, with 9 bases lying between them. The CDR3 consists of 14 residues. Germline CDR1 and CDR2: SQVTM and ANQGSEA. The CDR3 DNA reads as TGCAGCGTTGATTTAGGGAGCTCCTACAATGAGCAGTTCTTC. As protein: CSVDLGSSYNEQFF.

This sequence joins TRBV29-1 and TRBJ2-7; D may be TRBD2 (6 bases). Germline-derived CDR1 and CDR2 are SQVTM and ANQGSEA. With 7 bases removed from V and 0 bases from J, the gap between germline ends came to 13 bases. CDR3 length: 13 amino acids. The CDR3 sequence is CSARDWGSYEQYF. CDR3 in DNA: TGCAGCGCCCGGGACTGGGGCTCCTACGAGCAGTACTTC.

This chain connects TRBV29-1 to TRBJ2-7, with D maybe TRBD2 (6 bases). CDR3 length equals 12 residues. The germline gives CDR1 SQVTM, CDR2 ANQGSEA. V was pared by 7 bases and J by 7 bases, with 17 bases between. The CDR3 nucleotides read TGCAGCGCTGGGGACTCCACTTCTGAGCAGTACTTC. Amino acids: CSAGDSTSEQYF.

This chain links TRBV7-9 with TRBJ2-7; TRBD1 aligns across 10 bases. The CDR3 spans 19 residues. After removal of 4 bases from V and 3 bases from J, the junction contained 18 bases not matched to a gene. The V gene's germline CDR1 is SEHNR and CDR2 FQNEAQ (reference sequence). Here the CDR3 reads CASSSPGQGRKREDYEQYF. CDR3 in DNA: TGTGCCAGCAGCTCGCCGGGACAGGGGAGGAAGCGGGAAGACTACGAGCAGTACTTC.

In the case of this clonotype: The junction and the germline gene differ at one end; a read error may be behind it. The chain is built from TRBV2 and TRBJ2-1, with 10 bases lining up with TRBD2. Germline CDR1 SNHLY, CDR2 FYNNEI. This CDR3 is 17 amino acids long. Here the CDR3 reads CASSGHKTSGQYTEQFF. CDR3 coding DNA: TGTGCCAGCAGTGGACACAAGACTAGCGGGCAGTACACTGAGCAGTTCTTC.

A single count supports this clonotype. The chain carries TRBV7-2 and TRBJ2-1, with D unresolved. The CDR3 has 14 residues. The ends were cut back, 5 bases at V and 7 bases at J, with 15 bases in the middle. Looked up from germline, CDR1 is SGHTA and CDR2 is FQGNSA. In DNA form, the CDR3 reads TGTGCCAGCAGCCACGGCTTAGGGATTAATGAGCAGTTCTTC. This translates into CASSHGLGINEQFF.

This clonotype was observed a few times. The rearrangement uses TRBV18 and TRBJ2-2; tentatively, D is TRBD1 (5 bases). V lost 5 bases and J 4 bases, leaving 14 bases between the germline ends. Per germline, CDR1 KGHSH and CDR2 LQKENI. CDR3 length: 15 amino acids. The CDR3 protein is CASSDYDRFTGELFF. The CDR3 nucleotides read TGTGCCAGCTCAGATTATGACAGATTCACCGGGGAGCTGTTTTTT. The variable domain in full, with the rest retrieved from reference TRBV18 and TRBJ2-2, is NAGVMQNPRHLVRRRGQEARLRCSPMKGHSHVYWYRQLPEEGLKFMVYLQKENIIDESGMPKERFSAEFPKEGPSILRIQQVVRGDSAAYFCASSDYDRFTGELFFGEGSRLTVL.

The CDR3 protein is CSVASSFSMNTEAFF. Written as DNA, the CDR3 is TGCAGCGTTGCGTCTTCGTTTTCAATGAACACTGAAGCTTTCTTT. V is TRBV29-1 and J is TRBJ1-1; D gene ambiguous. With 4 bases removed from V and 0 bases from J, the gap between germline ends came to 15 bases. The V gene's germline CDR1 is SQVTM and CDR2 ANQGSEA. CDR3 size: 15 residues.

V gene TRBV4-3 combines with J gene TRBJ1-6; weak D call: TRBD1 (6 bases). Germline-derived CDR1 and CDR2 are LGHNA and YSLEER. The V and J ends lost 0 bases and 0 bases respectively, with 18 bases between them. The CDR3 has 20 amino acids. CDR3 protein: CASSQEYPNRALSYNSPLHF. The CDR3 DNA reads as TGCGCCAGCAGCCAAGAATACCCGAACAGGGCTCTCTCCTATAATTCACCCCTCCACTTT.

The rearrangement joins TRBV6-6 to TRBJ2-3, with TRBD2 as a possible D gene (5 bases). The CDR3 contains 15 residues. The V end was cut by 5 bases, the J end by 2 bases, with 14 bases between. CDR1 and CDR2 from the germline V gene are MNHNY and SVGAGI (reference sequence). The CDR3 loop reads CASSSWGAPTDTQYF. CDR3 in DNA: TGTGCCAGCAGTAGTTGGGGAGCCCCCACAGATACGCAGTATTTT.

In this sample, this clonotype turned up a few times. The rearrangement links TRBV5-1 to TRBJ2-2; 7 positions match TRBD2. The germline CDR1 and CDR2 sequences are SGHRS and YFSETQ. The V segment lost 1 base and the J segment 2 bases; nucleotides outside the gene matches: 5. The CDR3 is 16 residues long. CDR3 in amino acids: CASSLMGGANTGELFF. CDR3 nucleotide sequence: TGCGCCAGCAGCTTGATGGGAGGGGCCAACACCGGGGAGCTGTTTTTT.

V is TRBV10-3 and J is TRBJ2-7, with TRBD1 matching 7 bases. The CDR3 is 17 residues long. Germline values: CDR1 ENHRY, CDR2 SYGVKD. V was pared by 2 bases and J by 2 bases, with 12 bases of the junction left unmatched. The CDR3 nucleotides read TGTGCCATCAGTGAGCATCAAAGGGCAGGGGGTACCTACGAGCAGTACTTC. It yields the protein CAISEHQRAGGTYEQYF.

The genes are TRBV28 and TRBJ2-7, with a possible D match to TRBD1 (6 bases). From germline, CDR1 is MDHEN and CDR2 SYDVKM. This CDR3 is 13 amino acids long. The V and J ends lost 7 bases and 2 bases respectively, with 12 bases between them. The CDR3 region has the DNA TGTGCCAGCATTGGCACAGGGACCTACGAGCAGTACTTC. Encoded protein: CASIGTGTYEQYF. Based on the CDR3 plus reference TRBV28 and TRBJ2-7, the full variable domain is DVKVTQSSRYLVKRTGEKVFLECVQDMDHENMFWYRQDPGLGLRLIYFSYDVKMKEKGDIPEGYSVSREKKERFSLILESASTNQTSMYLCASIGTGTYEQYFGPGTRLTVT.

This clonotype was seen a handful of times. The J gene is TRBJ2-5, the V gene TRBV20-1, with TRBD2 identical over 13 bases. J lost 3 bases, V lost 5 bases, and 3 bases had no gene match. CDR3 length: 14 amino acids. The germline V gene has CDR1 DFQATT and CDR2 SNEGSKA (reference sequence). CDR3: CSAFGLAGEETQYF. DNA of the CDR3: TGCAGTGCTTTCGGACTAGCGGGAGAAGAGACCCAGTACTTC.

J is TRBJ2-1 and V is TRBV5-1; TRBD2 matches at 8 bases. Germline V gives CDR1 SGHRS, CDR2 YFSETQ. The CDR3 totals 16 residues. The junction had 14 bases not matched to a gene; V was cut back by 3 bases and J by 9 bases. CDR3 in DNA: TGCGCCAGCAGCTCTCCCCCGGGGGGGATAACGGGTGAGCAGTTCTTC. It yields the protein CASSSPPGGITGEQFF.